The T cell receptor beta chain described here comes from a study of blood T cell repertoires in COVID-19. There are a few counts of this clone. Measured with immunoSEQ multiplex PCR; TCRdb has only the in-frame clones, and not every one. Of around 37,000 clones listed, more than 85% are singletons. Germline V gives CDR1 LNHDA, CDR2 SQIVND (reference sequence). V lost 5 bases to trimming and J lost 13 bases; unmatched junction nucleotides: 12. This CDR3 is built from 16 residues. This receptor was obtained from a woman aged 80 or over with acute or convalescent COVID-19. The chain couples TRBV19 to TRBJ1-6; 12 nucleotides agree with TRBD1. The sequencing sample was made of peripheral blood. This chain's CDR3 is CASSPLGGTGGGPLHF. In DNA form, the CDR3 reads TGTGCCAGTAGTCCGCTGGGCGGGACAGGGGGCGGCCCCCTCCACTTT.